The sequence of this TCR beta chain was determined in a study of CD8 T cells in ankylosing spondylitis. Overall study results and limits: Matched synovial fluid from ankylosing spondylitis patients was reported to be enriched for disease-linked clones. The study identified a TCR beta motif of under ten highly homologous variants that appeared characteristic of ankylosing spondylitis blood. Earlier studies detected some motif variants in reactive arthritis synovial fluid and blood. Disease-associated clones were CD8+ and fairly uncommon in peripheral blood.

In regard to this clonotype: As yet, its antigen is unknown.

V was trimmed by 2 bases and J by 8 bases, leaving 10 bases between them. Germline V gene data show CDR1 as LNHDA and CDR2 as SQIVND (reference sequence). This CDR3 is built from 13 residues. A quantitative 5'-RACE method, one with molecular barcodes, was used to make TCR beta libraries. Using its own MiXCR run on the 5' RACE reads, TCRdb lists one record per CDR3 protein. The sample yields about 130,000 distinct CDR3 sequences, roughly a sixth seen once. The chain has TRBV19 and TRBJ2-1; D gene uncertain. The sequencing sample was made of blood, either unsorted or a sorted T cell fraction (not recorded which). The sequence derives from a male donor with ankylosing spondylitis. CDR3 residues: CASSILLSDEQFF. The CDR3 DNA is TGTGCCAGTAGTATATTACTGTCGGATGAGCAGTTCTTC.